The T cell receptor (beta chain) under discussion was sequenced for a study of blood T cell repertoires in COVID-19. Germline V gives CDR1 SGHRS, CDR2 YFSETQ. The CDR3 has 16 residues. Trimming shortened V by 2 bases and J by 3 bases, and 16 bases separated the two germline ends. Per the original data handling: It was from reference gene primer amplification that nucleated cell counts were estimated. Assay: immunoSEQ multiplex PCR; the TCRdb copy retains only in-frame clones and omits some. V and J calls and clone size are given by that table; D and trimming were obtained from the DNA. The sample lists about 270,000 clones, 70% to 85% seen once, with over 1.3% in the top ten.

The rearrangement uses TRBV5-1 and TRBJ2-3; D might be TRBD2 (7 bases). The sequenced material came from peripheral blood. The clonotype comes from a human donor with COVID-19, enrolled during active disease. The donor label of this sample is uncertain. CDR3 nucleotides: TGCGCCAGCAGCTTAATGGGGGCTAGCGGAACAGATACGCAGTATTTT. The encoded protein is CASSLMGASGTDTQYF.